Listed here is a single T cell receptor beta chain. In the source study's methods: Estimation of nucleated cell counts relied on the amplification of reference gene primers. Method: immunoSEQ multiplex PCR; TCRdb's copy keeps in-frame clones and lacks some. The V and J calls and the clone size are those of that table, but D and trimming were determined from the DNA. The sample shows about 65,000 clones, roughly nine tenths of them seen only once. The source of the sample is a study of blood T cell repertoires in COVID-19. As for the study in general: Acute and convalescent COVID-19 specimens originated in the United States, Italy and Spain. In each case, the material was cDNA or gDNA derived from T cells, B-cell-depleted T cells, or PBMCs.

The CDR3 length is 15 residues. CDR1 is SGHTA and CDR2 is FQGNSA in the germline V gene. Trimming removed 5 bases at V and 4 bases at J, with 17 bases between. What was sequenced was peripheral blood. V and J are TRBV7-2 and TRBJ1-2; D is ambiguous. This sequence was found in a man aged 55 to 70 with acute or convalescent COVID-19. In DNA, the CDR3 is TGTGCCAGCAGCGCCGATCCTGTTAGAACCTATGGCTACACCTTC. It translates to CASSADPVRTYGYTF.